This TCR beta chain was recovered during a study of T cells in Graves' hyperthyroidism and ophthalmopathy. The CDR3 is 17 residues long. With V trimmed by 6 bases and J by 2 bases, 6 bases remained unmatched. Germline V CDR1 and CDR2: LNHDA, SQIVND (reference sequence). Ten or more counts support this clonotype. Uncontrolled infection, other autoimmune disease, pregnancy or lactation barred patients from enrollment. Researchers took RNA transcripts and amplified the TCR beta CDR3 regions from them. During a first-round RT-PCR of the TCR CDR3, the HTBI primer set was used. One entry per CDR3 protein, called by TCRdb with MiXCR from the multiplex PCR reads. The table records about 250,000 distinct CDR3 sequences, around 24% of them present only once.

The TCR was taken from a woman between 35 and 50 years old with Graves' ophthalmopathy. The sequencing input was blood. V and J are TRBV19 and TRBJ2-6; 11 bases are a match to TRBD1. CDR3: CASSPGTGGTGANVLTF. The CDR3 DNA sequence: TGTGCCAGTAGCCCCGGGACAGGGGGAACTGGGGCCAACGTCCTGACTTTC.